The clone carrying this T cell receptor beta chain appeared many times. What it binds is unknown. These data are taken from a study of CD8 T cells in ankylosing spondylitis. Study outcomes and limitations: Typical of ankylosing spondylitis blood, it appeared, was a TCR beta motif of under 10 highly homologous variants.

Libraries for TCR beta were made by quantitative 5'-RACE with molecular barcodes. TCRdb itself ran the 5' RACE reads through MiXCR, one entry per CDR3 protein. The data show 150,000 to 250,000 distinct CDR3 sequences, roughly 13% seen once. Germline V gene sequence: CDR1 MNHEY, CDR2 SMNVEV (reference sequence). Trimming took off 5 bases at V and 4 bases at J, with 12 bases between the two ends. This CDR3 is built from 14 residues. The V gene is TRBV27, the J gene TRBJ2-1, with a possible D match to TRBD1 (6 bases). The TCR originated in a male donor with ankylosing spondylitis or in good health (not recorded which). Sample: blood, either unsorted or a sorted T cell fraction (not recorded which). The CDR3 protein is CASSPLGAYNEQFF. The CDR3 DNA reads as TGTGCCAGCAGTCCCTTGGGGGCATACAATGAGCAGTTCTTC.